The 11 T cell receptor beta chains presented below share a single source sample, sequenced in a study of T-cell reconstitution after alpha-beta-depleted transplantation in children. Preparation of the TCRbeta library was carried out with unique molecular identifiers. Each CDR3 protein is one row after TCRdb ran MiXCR on the PCR reads. This table has fewer than 750,000 distinct CDR3 sequences, roughly 24% appearing once. The sample here was PBMCs, mostly from graft donor cells, taken 360 days after TCRalphabeta/CD19-depleted stem cell transplant. The origin of the receptors is a boy less than two years old who had a stem cell transplant for acute myeloid leukemia, so the T cells may come from the graft donor.

This clonotype turned up a few times. The V gene is TRBV20-1, the J gene TRBJ1-2; 9 bases match TRBD1. Germline lookup yields CDR1 DFQATT and CDR2 SNEGSKA (reference sequence). V gave up 1 base and J gave up 2 bases; unmatched junction bases: 2. CDR3 length: 14 amino acids. The CDR3 sequence: CSARGQGENYGYTF. The CDR3 DNA reads as TGCAGTGCTAGAGGACAGGGGGAGAACTATGGCTACACCTTC.

The CDR3 nucleotides are TGCAGTGCTAGAGTCACTCAGCAAACTGATACGCAGTATTTT. It codes for CSARVTQQTDTQYF. V and J are TRBV20-1 and TRBJ2-3; D ambiguous. This CDR3 region has 14 residues. V was trimmed by 1 base and J by 6 bases, leaving 14 bases between them. Germline V gives CDR1 DFQATT, CDR2 SNEGSKA (reference sequence).

In this sample, this clonotype turned up many times. This sequence joins TRBV4-3 and TRBJ2-3; D perhaps matches TRBD2 (7 bases). The CDR3 is 17 residues long. V was clipped by 0 bases and J by 0 bases, with 13 bases between them. Germline lookup yields CDR1 LGHNA and CDR2 YSLEER. The CDR3 protein is CASSQEAGATSTDTQYF. DNA of the CDR3: TGCGCCAGCAGCCAAGAGGCGGGGGCCACTAGCACAGATACGCAGTATTTT.

This clonotype occurred many times. V usage is TRBV20-1 and J usage is TRBJ2-7; D may be TRBD1 (8 bases). The CDR3 has 14 residues. V lost 6 bases to trimming and J lost 2 bases, with 17 bases between them. Per germline, CDR1 DFQATT and CDR2 SNEGSKA (reference sequence). CDR3 nucleotides: TGCAGTGCGCAAACAGGGGGGGTCGCCTACGAGCAGTACGTC. Translating it yields CSAQTGGVAYEQYV.

This clonotype was detected a few times. J is TRBJ2-5 and V is TRBV10-2; the D is unclear. Trimming pared 3 bases from V and 5 bases from J, leaving 7 bases between. Germline assignment: CDR1 WSHSY and CDR2 SAAADI. This CDR3 contains 12 residues. CDR3 sequence: CASSDPPETQYF. In DNA, the CDR3 is TGCGCCAGCAGTGACCCCCCGGAGACCCAGTACTTC.

Ten or more counts support this clonotype. The V call is TRBV4-3, the J call TRBJ2-7, with unresolved D. This CDR3 spans 15 amino acids. CDR1 and CDR2 (germline): LGHNA, YSLEER. V was cut by 0 bases and J by 0 bases, with 9 bases left in between. The chain's CDR3 is CASSQEYAPSYEQYF. In DNA form, the CDR3 reads TGCGCCAGCAGCCAAGAATATGCCCCCTCCTACGAGCAGTACTTC.

This clonotype was observed many times. V usage is TRBV6-2 or TRBV6-3 and J usage is TRBJ1-1, with 8 bases aligning to TRBD1. V lost 2 bases, J lost 3 bases, and 8 bases stayed unmatched. The CDR3 length is 16 residues. Germline loops: CDR1 MNHEY, CDR2 SVGEGT. The CDR3 loop reads CASSYPSTGVDTEAFF. CDR3 sequence (DNA): TGTGCCAGCAGTTACCCTTCGACAGGGGTGGACACTGAAGCTTTCTTT.

This clonotype was detected a few times. This rearrangement joins TRBV29-1 to TRBJ2-6; maybe TRBD2 (6 bases). Germline V lookup: CDR1 SQVTM, CDR2 ANQGSEA. There are 14 residues in the CDR3. Trimming removed 6 bases at V and 0 bases at J, with 9 bases between. CDR3 region: CSVRDFSGANVLTF. The CDR3 bases are TGCAGCGTCCGGGACTTCTCTGGGGCCAACGTCCTGACTTTC.

The J gene is TRBJ1-3, the V gene TRBV15; no reliable D call. The CDR3 length is 17 residues. Germline CDR1 LNHNV, CDR2 YYDKDF (reference sequence). V lost 0 bases to trimming and J lost 0 bases, with 12 bases between them. The CDR3 loop reads CATSRDHPTFSGNTIYF. The DNA of the CDR3 is TGTGCCACCAGCAGAGATCACCCCACATTCTCTGGAAACACCATATATTTT. Full variable domain (remainder filled in from reference TRBV15 and TRBJ1-3): DAMVIQNPRYQVTQFGKPVTLSCSQTLNHNVMYWYQQKSSQAPKLLFHYYDKDFNNEADTPDNFQSRRPNTSFCFLDIRSPGLGDTAMYLCATSRDHPTFSGNTIYFGEGSWLTVV.

This clonotype was seen at least ten times. The chain has TRBV20-1 and TRBJ2-5; no clear D. The V end was cut by 5 bases, the J end by 5 bases, with 12 bases between. Germline CDR1 is DFQATT and CDR2 is SNEGSKA (reference sequence). This CDR3 contains 12 residues. The CDR3 sequence: CSALSARETQYF. The CDR3 bases are TGCAGTGCTCTTTCGGCGAGGGAGACCCAGTACTTC.

V is TRBV28 and J is TRBJ2-5, with D unresolved. The CDR3 extends over 14 amino acids. Germline V lookup: CDR1 MDHEN, CDR2 SYDVKM. V was clipped by 7 bases and J by 2 bases, with 14 bases between them. The CDR3 reads CASTLGRPQETQYF. In DNA, the CDR3 is TGTGCCAGCACCCTCGGGCGACCACAAGAGACCCAGTACTTC.